This passage covers 10 T cell receptor beta chains from one sample sequenced in a study of blood T cells in healthy people across ages. Alongside a J-beta primer mix, a sample-barcoded 5' primer served in a second PCR lasting roughly 7 to 12 cycles. TCRdb re-analysed the 5' RACE reads in MiXCR, keeping a single row per CDR3 protein. Of hundreds of thousands of distinct CDR3 sequences in the sample, around 26% were seen once. Sample: blood. Receptors were obtained from an elderly woman in good health.

Ten or more counts support this clonotype. The CDR3 DNA sequence: TGTGCCATCAGTGAAGGGGGCCAAGATACGCAGTATTTT. Translating it yields CAISEGGQDTQYF. V and J are TRBV10-3 and TRBJ2-3, with 7 bases lining up with TRBD1. The CDR3 sequence is 13 residues long. J lost 5 bases, V lost 3 bases, and 2 bases had no gene match. Per the germline V gene, CDR1 is ENHRY and CDR2 is SYGVKD.

V usage is TRBV5-1 and J usage is TRBJ2-7; 8 bases match TRBD2. Germline CDR1 is SGHRS and CDR2 is YFSETQ. CDR3 length equals 14 residues. Trimming at V came to 4 bases and at J to 2 bases, leaving 5 bases not matched to a gene. The CDR3: CASSTGGQTYEQYF. The CDR3 DNA sequence: TGCGCCAGCAGCACGGGGGGGCAGACCTACGAGCAGTACTTC. Complete variable domain (other parts from reference TRBV5-1 and TRBJ2-7): KAGVTQTPRYLIKTRGQQVTLSCSPISGHRSVSWYQQTPGQGLQFLFEYFSETQRNKGNFPGRFSGRQFSNSRSEMNVSTLELGDSALYLCASSTGGQTYEQYFGPGTRLTVT.

This clonotype was seen ten or more times. The chain uses TRBV6-2 or TRBV6-3 and TRBJ2-3, with 13 nucleotides matching TRBD2. Trimming at V came to 4 bases and at J to 5 bases, leaving 3 bases not matched to a gene. The CDR3 spans 15 residues. Germline-derived CDR1 and CDR2 are MNHEY and SVGEGT. CDR3 sequence (DNA): TGTGCCAGCAGTTCGGGACTAGCGGGGATAGATACGCAGTATTTT. The encoded protein is CASSSGLAGIDTQYF.

Points on this clonotype: With a much larger clone just one base away, this may be a read error. The rearrangement links TRBV20-1 to TRBJ2-5; maybe TRBD2 (6 bases). The V and J ends lost 7 bases and 5 bases respectively, with 11 bases between them. This CDR3 contains 11 residues. CDR1 and CDR2 from the germline V gene are DFQATT and SNEGSKA (reference sequence). CDR3 bases: TGCAGTGGAAAGGGGAGGGAGACCCAGTACTTC. Amino acids: CSGKGRETQYF.

This rearrangement joins TRBV2 to TRBJ1-1; 7 nucleotides agree with TRBD1. The CDR3 is 12 amino acids. The germline gives CDR1 SNHLY, CDR2 FYNNEI. The V and J ends lost 8 bases and 3 bases, in that order; junction bases with no gene match: 3. The CDR3 is CASGRGHTEAFF. CDR3 DNA sequence: TGTGCCAGCGGGAGGGGGCACACTGAAGCTTTCTTT.

This clonotype was observed a few times. The chain combines TRBV7-2 with TRBJ2-1; maybe TRBD2 (5 bases). The last part of the DNA fits TRBJ2-7 better; the J call may be wrong. CDR1 and CDR2 (germline): SGHTA, FQGNSA. The CDR3 consists of 16 residues. The chain's CDR3 is CASSSRRSVAYNEQYF. CDR3 sequence (DNA): TGTGCCAGCAGCTCACGCCGTAGCGTAGCCTACAATGAGCAGTACTTC.

Many counts were recorded for this clonotype. V usage is TRBV4-3 and J usage is TRBJ1-6; a weak D match, TRBD1 (5 bases). Germline V CDR1 and CDR2: LGHNA, YSLEER. The CDR3 runs to 18 residues. Trimming stripped 4 bases from V and 0 bases from J, with 16 bases between. CDR3 sequence: CASSPSREGRSYNSPLHF. The CDR3 DNA sequence: TGCGCCAGCAGCCCCTCACGGGAGGGGCGCTCCTATAATTCACCCCTCCACTTT.

The chain is built from TRBV12-3 or TRBV12-4 and TRBJ1-1, with D unresolved. CDR3 length equals 16 residues. V was clipped by 2 bases and J by 4 bases, with 17 bases between them. In DNA form, the CDR3 reads TGTGCCAGCAGTTTAAGTGGGTTAGGGCGAGGCACTGAAGCTTTCTTT. Amino acid sequence: CASSLSGLGRGTEAFF.

As concerns this clonotype: This may be a read error: a much more frequent sequence differs by one nucleotide. The V call is TRBV15, the J call TRBJ2-1, with 7 bases lining up with TRBD2. The CDR3 has 15 residues. Germline V gives CDR1 LNHNV, CDR2 YYDKDF (reference sequence). The J segment lost 6 bases and the V segment lost 0 bases, leaving 5 bases of the junction unmatched. The CDR3 spells CATSRDLGLGNEQFF. The CDR3 DNA reads as TGTGCCACCAGCAGAGACCTAGGACTAGGCAATGAGCAGTTCTTC.

At least ten counts were recorded for this clonotype. The chain uses TRBV3-1 and TRBJ2-7; 7 nucleotides align to TRBD2. Trimming at V came to 5 bases and at J to 0 bases, leaving 10 bases not matched to a gene. Germline V lookup: CDR1 LGHDT, CDR2 YNNKEL (reference sequence). The CDR3 loop spans 16 amino acids. Written as DNA, the CDR3 is TGTGCCAGCAGCAAACGAATGCGGGGGTCCTCCTACGAGCAGTACTTC. Residues: CASSKRMRGSSYEQYF.